This TCR beta chain was documented in a study of beta chain features in type 1 diabetes (dated by TCRdb to the late 2010s). Study-level background: No differences in mean age, gender distribution, total cell number or subset yield were found between patients and healthy donors. The study compared TCRB repertoires of sorted circulating CD4+ T cell subsets between recently diagnosed type 1 diabetes patients and matched healthy donors. A total of 107,917,701 sorted cells were examined across all samples, and the number of cells per subset was strongly correlated with RNA yield. Whereas all 28 donors provided naive and central memory subsets, regulatory and stem cell-like memory subsets were isolated from just 8 patients and about 8 healthy donors. Results the study describes overall, beyond this receptor: PCR might favor shorter templates, but patient and control samples were amplified and corrected together, so any skew would affect both groups equally. Patients with type 1 diabetes made fewer insertions and deleted more nucleotides at VDJ recombination sites, implying thymic rearrangement abnormalities. A moderate but significant shortening of TCRB CDR3 length was observed in type 1 diabetes patients in all four CD4+ subsets. Because cDNA was sequenced instead of genomic DNA, highly expressing activated cells could be over-represented, though the groups showed no difference in activation or CD3 levels. The naive, central memory and regulatory TCRB repertoires appeared to resemble one another more closely among patients than among healthy donors. HLA sub-analyses involved small numbers of individuals, so any influence of HLA type on TCRB rearrangement remained unresolved.

The entire amount of isolated RNA was reverse transcribed using the High Capacity cDNA Reverse Transcription Kit, so the sequenced TCRB transcripts were expressed ones. Naive, central memory and regulatory T cell samples underwent deep immunoSEQ sequencing, averaging around 3.6 million total reads per sample. Sorted cells were lysed in RLT buffer, and RNA was extracted using DNase-treated RNeasy Micro or Mini kits according to cell number. To prevent cross-contamination, every cell subset was processed on its own, while patient and healthy donor samples were processed together. The immunoSEQ multiplex PCR was used to amplify TCRB sequences from cDNA, yielding 87-bp fragments that span the CDR3 region. The amplicons were sequenced using the Illumina HiSeq platform. Under the source paper's analysis protocol: Synthetic template baselines were used to correct PCR bias computationally, reads within Hamming distance 2 were collapsed, and singletons that could not be merged were discarded. Reads were aligned against IMGT to assign V, D and J genes, CDR3 length and insertions or deletions at six rearrangement sites. Within each subset, clonotype counts were normalized to sorted cell number, and only after that were true diversity and Gini coefficients computed with the tcR R package. The overlap coefficient, calculated on TCRB nucleotide sequences, was used to quantify repertoire sharing. Out-of-frame TCRB sequences from naive cells were analyzed to stand in for the pre-selection repertoire. The table comes from immuneACCESS by way of TCRdb, which keeps in-frame sequences with V and J called. Part of the clones is missing from these tables; in studies checked, under half for an unresolved V gene and the rest for unknown reasons. D and trimming were read from the DNA, whereas the V and J calls and clone size are those reported in that table. The sample table shows 300,000 to 350,000 clones, and about 19% are seen once. Approximately 0.046% of the sample is in the top ten clones.

V and J lose 3 bases and 2 bases, and a span of 9 bases separates them. Per the germline V gene, MDHEN is the CDR1 and SYDVKM is the CDR2. From the cysteine up to the phenylalanine, the CDR3 has a length of 14 residues. Only CDR3 DNA is held: 42 bases, read in frame from base 1. This clone was detected a few times. Its antigen target is currently unknown. Per-base qualities were not stored, and no clone one base away is much larger. From each donor, a single peripheral blood sample of about 116 mL on average was drawn into heparinised tubes. Naive, central memory, regulatory and stem cell-like memory CD4+ T cells were sorted on a BD FACSAria II using a panel including CD45RO, CCR7, CD25, CD127, CD95 and CD27. A purity above 98% was achieved for all sorted populations. PBMCs were separated immediately by Lymphoprep density gradient centrifugation and were stained directly, without being cultured. So that batch effects would be minimized, each experiment stained and sorted samples in pairs, pairing one healthy donor with one patient.

This sequence originates from a woman in her late teens or twenties in good health. Here the chain combines TRBV28 and TRBJ2-3; the D gene is perhaps TRBD2, on 5 matching bases. Sequencing used naive CD4+ T cells from blood. What this sample's cell subset or site label stands for: true naive CD4+ T cells. This receptor has the CDR3 CASSFTGNTDTQYF. The nucleotide sequence reads TGTGCCAGCAGTTTCACGGGAAACACAGATACGCAGTATTTT. Where the CDR3 stops, the reference TRBV28 and TRBJ2-3 genes take over; the full variable domain is DVKVTQSSRYLVKRTGEKVFLECVQDMDHENMFWYRQDPGLGLRLIYFSYDVKMKEKGDIPEGYSVSREKKERFSLILESASTNQTSMYLCASSFTGNTDTQYFGPGTRLTVL.